This entry lists 25 T cell receptor beta chains sequenced from one sample in a study of CD8+ T cells in alopecia areata. RNA was isolated and reverse transcribed to cDNA, the sequencing template. Repertoires were generated with immunoSEQ multiplex PCR, while TCRdb's copy carries only in-frame clones and drops some. The profile shows around 210,000 clones, more than 55% of them singletons. The sequenced material came from CD8+ T cells sorted from blood. The source of these receptors is a human donor in good health.

The chain combines TRBV18 with TRBJ2-7; tentatively, D is TRBD1 (6 bases). From germline, CDR1 is KGHSH and CDR2 LQKENI. The CDR3 is 13 amino acids. Trimming cost V 6 bases and J 1 base, with 10 bases left between them. The CDR3 DNA reads TGTGCCAGCTCCACGGACAGTTCCTACGAGCAGTACTTC. This sequence encodes CASSTDSSYEQYF.

This clone was seen only a few times. CDR3 amino acids: CASSVGGFYNSPLHF. Here the CDR3 DNA reads TGTGCCAGCAGCGTAGGGGGATTCTATAATTCACCCCTCCACTTT. V is TRBV9 and J is TRBJ1-6; no clear D. With 0 bases removed from V and 3 bases from J, the gap between germline ends came to 7 bases. Germline CDR1 reads SGDLS; CDR2 reads YYNGEE. The CDR3 has 15 residues.

This chain joins TRBV29-1 and TRBJ2-3, with TRBD1 as a possible D gene (5 bases). Germline V lookup: CDR1 SQVTM, CDR2 ANQGSEA. Trimming removed 6 bases from V and 6 bases from J, with 16 bases in between. The CDR3 runs to 13 residues. The CDR3 here is CSVSATPGDTQYF. In DNA, the CDR3 is TGCAGCGTCTCGGCAACCCCAGGGGATACGCAGTATTTT.

This clone was counted only a few times. The rearrangement joins TRBV19 to TRBJ2-6; TRBD1 agrees at 8 bases. Germline values: CDR1 LNHDA, CDR2 SQIVND (reference sequence). This CDR3 contains 17 residues. The ends lost 4 bases at V and 0 bases at J; junction bases unmatched: 5. The CDR3 DNA sequence: TGTGCCAGTAGTACCCAGGACAGGGTCTCTGGGGCCAACGTCCTGACTTTC. This codes for CASSTQDRVSGANVLTF.

J is TRBJ2-1 and V is TRBV15, with 8 positions matching TRBD2. Per germline, CDR1 LNHNV and CDR2 YYDKDF (reference sequence). CDR3 size: 15 residues. J lost 0 bases, V lost 5 bases, and 3 bases had no gene match. The CDR3 nucleotides read TGTGCCACCAGCCCGGGGGGGAGCTCCTACAATGAGCAGTTCTTC. It codes for CATSPGGSSYNEQFF.

This CDR3 is CSVEEGGAVDTQYF. For the CDR3, the DNA is TGCAGCGTTGAAGAAGGGGGGGCAGTAGATACGCAGTATTTT. This chain connects TRBV29-1 to TRBJ2-3; D perhaps matches TRBD2 (7 bases). From germline, CDR1 is SQVTM and CDR2 ANQGSEA. The length of the CDR3 is 14 residues. V lost 0 bases, J lost 5 bases, and 12 bases lay in between.

The chain combines TRBV5-6 with TRBJ2-7, with D perhaps TRBD2 (6 bases). The CDR3 runs 13 residues. V lost 7 bases to trimming and J lost 7 bases, with 18 bases between them. Germline-derived CDR1 and CDR2 are SGHDT and YYEEEE. In nucleotides, the CDR3 is TGTGCCAGCGCCCAAGGGACTCTGGGAGAGCAGTACTTC. Translating it yields CASAQGTLGEQYF.

The chain combines TRBV15 with TRBJ2-2; tentatively, D is TRBD1 or TRBD2 (5 bases each). In germline, CDR1 is LNHNV, CDR2 YYDKDF (reference sequence). V gave up 5 bases and J gave up 2 bases, with 9 bases separating them. The CDR3 spans 14 residues. The CDR3 coding sequence is TGTGCCACCAGCGGGACGGAAAACACCGGGGAGCTGTTTTTT. Translating gives CATSGTENTGELFF. The full variable domain, with the rest looked up from reference TRBV15 and TRBJ2-2, is DAMVIQNPRYQVTQFGKPVTLSCSQTLNHNVMYWYQQKSSQAPKLLFHYYDKDFNNEADTPDNFQSRRPNTSFCFLDIRSPGLGDTAMYLCATSGTENTGELFFGEGSRLTVL.

The V and J genes are TRBV2 and TRBJ2-7; no reliable D call. V was clipped by 3 bases and J by 2 bases, with 11 bases between them. The length of the CDR3 is 14 residues. Germline V gene sequence: CDR1 SNHLY, CDR2 FYNNEI. The CDR3 loop is CASSDDLPPYEQYF. Written as DNA, the CDR3 is TGTGCCAGCAGTGATGACTTACCCCCCTACGAGCAGTACTTC.

The chain combines TRBV2 with TRBJ1-5; D is unresolved. Per the germline V gene, CDR1 is SNHLY and CDR2 is FYNNEI. The CDR3 consists of 14 residues. V was pared by 3 bases and J by 2 bases, with 8 bases between. The CDR3 protein is CASSENLGNQPQHF. The CDR3 coding sequence is TGTGCCAGCAGTGAGAACCTCGGCAATCAGCCCCAGCATTTT.

This clone was observed a handful of times. The rearrangement links TRBV25-1 to TRBJ1-1; 9 nucleotides match TRBD1. From germline, CDR1 is MGHDK and CDR2 SYGVNS. J lost 1 base, V lost 4 bases, and 7 bases had no gene match. This CDR3 is built from 16 residues. The CDR3 bases are TGTGCCAGCAGTGCAAACAGGGGGCAAGGGAACACTGAAGCTTTCTTT. Protein product: CASSANRGQGNTEAFF.

The chain couples TRBV29-1 to TRBJ2-3, with D perhaps matching TRBD2 (5 bases). The germline V gene has CDR1 SQVTM and CDR2 ANQGSEA. V lost 1 base and J 5 bases, leaving 13 bases between the germline ends. This CDR3 has 14 residues. The CDR3 is CSVEARASLDTQYF. The CDR3 nucleotides are TGCAGCGTTGAAGCGAGGGCTTCGTTAGATACGCAGTATTTT.

The chain carries TRBV29-1 and TRBJ2-7; D not certain. Germline V gene sequence: CDR1 SQVTM, CDR2 ANQGSEA. Deletions cut 4 bases from V and 5 bases from J, with 15 bases between. CDR3 length equals 13 residues. The CDR3 sequence: CSVVFLLHDEQYF. As DNA, the CDR3 is TGCAGCGTTGTGTTTCTGCTCCACGACGAGCAGTACTTC.

The chain couples TRBV5-7 to TRBJ1-5; 7 positions match TRBD1. TRBV5-7 belongs to the ORF category, with a function that is uncertain. The V gene end was trimmed by 4 bases and the J gene end by 8 bases; junction bases not matched to a gene: 15. The CDR3 consists of 16 residues. This chain's CDR3 is CASSRSTDRIVKPQHF. The CDR3 DNA reads TGTGCCAGCAGCCGAAGTACGGACAGGATAGTTAAGCCCCAGCATTTT.

The chain links TRBV30 to TRBJ1-1; D not certain. Germline CDR1 reads GTSNPN; CDR2 reads SVGIG (reference sequence). The CDR3 is made up of 13 amino acids. Trimming cost V 8 bases and J 4 bases, with 17 bases left between them. As DNA, the CDR3 is TGTGCCGCGGAGTACGGGGAAACCACTGAAGCTTTCTTT. Translating it yields CAAEYGETTEAFF. The variable domain in full, completed from reference TRBV30 and TRBJ1-1, reads SQTIHQWPATLVQPVGSPLSLECTVEGTSNPNLYWYRQAAGRGLQLLFYSVGIGQISSEVPQNLSASRPQDRQFILSSKKLLLSDSGFYLCAAEYGETTEAFFGQGTRLTVV.

This clone was detected a few times. The junction departs from the called germline gene at one end, perhaps through a read error. J is TRBJ1-5 and V is TRBV6-1; 7 bases are shared with TRBD1. Germline V gives CDR1 MNHNS, CDR2 SASEGT. The CDR3 is 17 amino acids. Here the CDR3 reads CASSEPPYRGSKQPQHF. DNA for the CDR3: TGTGCCAGCAGTGAACCCCCTTACAGGGGAAGCAAACAGCCCCAGCATTTT.

J is TRBJ2-2 and V is TRBV29-1; the match to TRBD2 covers 7 bases. With V trimmed by 8 bases and J by 6 bases, 6 bases remained unmatched. CDR3 length: 12 amino acids. Per germline, CDR1 SQVTM and CDR2 ANQGSEA. CDR3 in amino acids: CSSTGGSGELFF. The CDR3 nucleotides are TGCAGCTCAACCGGGGGGTCCGGGGAGCTGTTTTTT.

The chain has TRBV4-1 and TRBJ1-6; D possibly corresponds to TRBD1 (6 bases). Germline V gives CDR1 MGHRA, CDR2 YSYEKL. CDR3 length equals 16 residues. The V end lost 5 bases, the J end lost 5 bases, and 16 bases lay between the germline ends. Here the CDR3 DNA reads TGCGCCAGCAGCGACGTGCAGGGGCGGAATAATTCACCCCTCCACTTT. Protein: CASSDVQGRNNSPLHF.

This clone is labeled medium-sized. The same CDR3 arises from other DNA sequences in this sample as well. CDR3 residues: CASKGYGYTF. For the CDR3, the DNA is TGTGCCAGTAAGGGTTATGGCTACACCTTC. The chain couples TRBV19 to TRBJ1-2; D gene uncertain. The CDR3 is made up of 10 amino acids. Germline CDR1 LNHDA, CDR2 SQIVND (reference sequence). Trimming cost V 7 bases and J 5 bases, with 5 bases left between them.

The chain links TRBV7-8 to TRBJ1-1; the match to TRBD1 covers 8 bases. The length of the CDR3 is 12 residues. The J segment lost 7 bases and the V segment lost 5 bases, leaving 3 bases of the junction unmatched. CDR1 SGHVS and CDR2 FQNEAQ come from the germline V gene. The CDR3 here is CASSQGTGEAFF. The CDR3 region has the DNA TGTGCCAGCAGCCAAGGGACAGGTGAAGCTTTCTTT.

The rearrangement uses TRBV19 and TRBJ2-2, with TRBD1 identical over 7 bases. In germline, CDR1 is LNHDA, CDR2 SQIVND (reference sequence). Trimming took 0 bases from V and 2 from J; bases not matched to a gene: 3. The CDR3 loop spans 16 amino acids. CDR3 in DNA: TGTGCCAGTAGTATAGACGGGACAGCTAACACCGGGGAGCTGTTTTTT. Residues: CASSIDGTANTGELFF.

This clone was counted between two and nine times. The chain has TRBV11-2 and TRBJ2-3; D may be TRBD2 (6 bases). This CDR3 is 15 amino acids long. V lost 7 bases and J lost 3, with 17 bases in between. CDR1 and CDR2 (germline): SGHAT, FQNNGV. The CDR3 here is CASNSHTRGTDTQYF. CDR3 nucleotide sequence: TGTGCCAGCAACTCTCACACCCGGGGGACAGATACGCAGTATTTT.

With regard to this clone: At one of its ends the junction is not consistent with the germline gene, which may arise from a read error. J is TRBJ2-5 and V is TRBV11-2; D may be TRBD1 (5 bases). The CDR3 spans 14 residues. Germline assignment: CDR1 SGHAT and CDR2 FQNNGV. The CDR3 reads CAGSPEDTQETQYF. The CDR3 DNA sequence: TGTGCCGGCAGCCCTGAGGACACGCAAGAGACCCAGTACTTC. The full variable domain, with the rest looked up from reference TRBV11-2 and TRBJ2-5, is EAGVAQSPRYKIIEKRQSVAFWCNPISGHATLYWYQQILGQGPKLLIQFQNNGVVDDSQLPKDRFSAERLKGVDSTLKIQPAKLEDSAVYLCAGSPEDTQETQYFGPGTRLLVL.

V and J are TRBV4-1 and TRBJ2-2; D is undetermined. Trimming stripped 1 base from V and 4 bases from J, with 13 bases between. Per the germline V gene, CDR1 is MGHRA and CDR2 is YSYEKL. The length of the CDR3 is 16 residues. The CDR3 sequence is CASSQARVKGTGELFF. CDR3 DNA sequence: TGCGCCAGCAGCCAAGCTCGGGTTAAGGGCACCGGGGAGCTGTTTTTT.

This clone has just a few counts. The chain uses TRBV27 and TRBJ1-2; D gene ambiguous. This CDR3 region has 12 residues. Germline lookup yields CDR1 MNHEY and CDR2 SMNVEV (reference sequence). V was shortened by 6 bases and J by 7 bases, with 12 bases between the two germline ends. CDR3 nucleotide sequence: TGTGCCAGCAGCCGCGGTGGGTTTGGCTACACCTTC. This gives the protein CASSRGGFGYTF.